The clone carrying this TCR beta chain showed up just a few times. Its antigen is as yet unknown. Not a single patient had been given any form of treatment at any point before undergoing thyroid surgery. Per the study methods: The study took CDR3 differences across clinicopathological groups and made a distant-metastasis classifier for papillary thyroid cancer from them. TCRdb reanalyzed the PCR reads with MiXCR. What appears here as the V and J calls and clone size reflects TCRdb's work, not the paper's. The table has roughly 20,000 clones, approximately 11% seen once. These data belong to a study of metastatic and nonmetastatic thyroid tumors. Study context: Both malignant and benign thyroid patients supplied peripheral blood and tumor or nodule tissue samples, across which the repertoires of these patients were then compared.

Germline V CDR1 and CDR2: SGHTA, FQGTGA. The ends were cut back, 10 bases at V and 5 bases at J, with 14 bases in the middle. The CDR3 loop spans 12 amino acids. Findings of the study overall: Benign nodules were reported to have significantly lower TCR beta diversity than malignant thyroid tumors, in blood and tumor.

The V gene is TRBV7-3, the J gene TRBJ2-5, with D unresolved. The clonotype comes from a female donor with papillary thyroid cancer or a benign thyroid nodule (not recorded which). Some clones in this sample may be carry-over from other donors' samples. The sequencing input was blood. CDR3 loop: CATTRRAETQYF. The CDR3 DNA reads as TGTGCCACCACGAGGCGAGCTGAGACCCAGTACTTC.